The T cell receptor (beta chain) under discussion was sequenced for a study of CD8 T cell repertoires and HIV-1 epitope variants. Method: immunoSEQ multiplex PCR; TCRdb's copy keeps in-frame clones and lacks some. Of several thousand clones in the sample, 68% were seen once. For this clone: No antigen is known for it.

This CDR3 is 16 amino acids long. The V gene lost 1 base and the J gene lost 5 bases, with 14 bases spanning the gap. CDR1 is LNHNV and CDR2 is YYDKDF in the germline V gene (reference sequence). The chain combines TRBV15 with TRBJ1-4; D might be TRBD1 (5 bases). Input material: cultured CD8+ T cells derived from PBMCs. The TCR was taken from a male donor with HIV. The CDR3 region is CATSRGIREGNEKLFF. Here the CDR3 DNA reads TGTGCCACCAGCAGAGGCATCCGAGAGGGGAATGAAAAACTGTTTTTT.